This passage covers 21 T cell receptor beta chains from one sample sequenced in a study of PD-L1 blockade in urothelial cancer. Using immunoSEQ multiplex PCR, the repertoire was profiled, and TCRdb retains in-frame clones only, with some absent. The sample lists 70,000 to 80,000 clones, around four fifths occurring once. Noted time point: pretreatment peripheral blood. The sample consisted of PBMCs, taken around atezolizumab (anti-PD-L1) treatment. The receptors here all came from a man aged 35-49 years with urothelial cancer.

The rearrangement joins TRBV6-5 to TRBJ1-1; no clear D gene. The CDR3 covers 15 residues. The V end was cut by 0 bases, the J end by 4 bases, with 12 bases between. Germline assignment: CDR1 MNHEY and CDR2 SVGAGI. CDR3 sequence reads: CASSYSEELGTEAFF. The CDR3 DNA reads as TGTGCCAGCAGTTACTCGGAGGAATTGGGCACTGAAGCTTTCTTT.

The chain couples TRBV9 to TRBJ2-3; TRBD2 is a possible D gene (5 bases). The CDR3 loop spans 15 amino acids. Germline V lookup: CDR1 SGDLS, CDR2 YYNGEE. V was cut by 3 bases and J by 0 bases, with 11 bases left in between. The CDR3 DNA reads TGTGCCAGCAGCGGAGGACTCGCGAGCACAGATACGCAGTATTTT. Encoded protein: CASSGGLASTDTQYF.

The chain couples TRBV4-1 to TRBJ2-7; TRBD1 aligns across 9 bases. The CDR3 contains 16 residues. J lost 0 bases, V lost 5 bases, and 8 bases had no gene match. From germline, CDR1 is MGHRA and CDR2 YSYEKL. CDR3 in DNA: TGCGCCAGCAGCTTTGAACCGGGACAGGGCTCCTACGAGCAGTACTTC. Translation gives CASSFEPGQGSYEQYF.

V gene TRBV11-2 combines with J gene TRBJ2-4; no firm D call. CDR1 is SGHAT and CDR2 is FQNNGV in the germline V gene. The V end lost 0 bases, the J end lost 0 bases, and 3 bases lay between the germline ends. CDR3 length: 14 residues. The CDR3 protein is CASSLELAKNIQYF. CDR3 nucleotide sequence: TGTGCCAGCAGCTTAGAACTAGCCAAAAACATTCAGTACTTC.

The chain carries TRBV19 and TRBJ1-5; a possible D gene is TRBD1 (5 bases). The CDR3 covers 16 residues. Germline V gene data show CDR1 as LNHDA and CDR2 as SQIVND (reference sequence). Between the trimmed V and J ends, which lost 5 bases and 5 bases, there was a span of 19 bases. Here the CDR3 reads CASSVPRQTTYQPQHF. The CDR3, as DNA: TGTGCCAGTAGTGTTCCCCGACAGACAACTTATCAGCCCCAGCATTTT.

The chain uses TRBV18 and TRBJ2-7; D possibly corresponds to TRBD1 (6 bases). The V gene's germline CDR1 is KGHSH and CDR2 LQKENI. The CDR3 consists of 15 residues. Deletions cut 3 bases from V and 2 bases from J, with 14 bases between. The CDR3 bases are TGTGCCAGCTCACCCGGACAGATTGGGACCTACGAGCAGTACTTC. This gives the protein CASSPGQIGTYEQYF.

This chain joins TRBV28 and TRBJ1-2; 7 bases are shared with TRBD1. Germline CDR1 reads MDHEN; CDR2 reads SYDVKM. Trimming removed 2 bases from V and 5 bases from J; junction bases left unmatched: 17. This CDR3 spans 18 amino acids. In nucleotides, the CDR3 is TGTGCCAGCAGTTTACCACTTTCGGGACAGAACCTCCCTTATGGCTACACCTTC. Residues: CASSLPLSGQNLPYGYTF.

This CDR3 is CASSSYSGTGNYGYTF. In DNA, the CDR3 is TGCGCCAGCAGCTCCTACTCAGGGACAGGAAACTATGGCTACACCTTC. This chain links TRBV5-1 with TRBJ1-2; 8 nucleotides align to TRBD1. This CDR3 region has 16 residues. J lost 2 bases, V lost 3 bases, and 9 bases had no gene match. CDR1 SGHRS and CDR2 YFSETQ come from the germline V gene.

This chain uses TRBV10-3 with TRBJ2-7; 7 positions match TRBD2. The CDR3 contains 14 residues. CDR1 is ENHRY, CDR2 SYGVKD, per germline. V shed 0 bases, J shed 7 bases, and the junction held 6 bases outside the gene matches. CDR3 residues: CAISESGRDWEQYF. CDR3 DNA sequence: TGTGCCATCAGTGAGTCTGGGAGGGATTGGGAGCAGTACTTC.

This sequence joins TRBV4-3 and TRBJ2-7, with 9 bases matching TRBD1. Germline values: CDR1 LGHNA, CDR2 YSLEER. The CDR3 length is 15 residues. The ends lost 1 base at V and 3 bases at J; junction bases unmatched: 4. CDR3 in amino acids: CASSQGTGDNYEQYF. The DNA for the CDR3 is TGCGCCAGCAGCCAAGGGACAGGGGACAACTACGAGCAGTACTTC.

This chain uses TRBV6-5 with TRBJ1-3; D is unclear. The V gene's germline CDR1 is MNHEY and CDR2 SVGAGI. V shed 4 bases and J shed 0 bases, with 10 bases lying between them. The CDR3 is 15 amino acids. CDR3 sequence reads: CASSSGLHSGNTIYF. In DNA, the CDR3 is TGTGCCAGCAGTTCTGGGCTCCACTCTGGAAACACCATATATTTT.

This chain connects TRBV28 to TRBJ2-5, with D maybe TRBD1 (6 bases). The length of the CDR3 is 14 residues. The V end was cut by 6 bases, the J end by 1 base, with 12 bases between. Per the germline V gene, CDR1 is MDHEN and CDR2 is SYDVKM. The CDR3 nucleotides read TGTGCCAGCAGGGACAGTCCAACCCAAGAGACCCAGTACTTC. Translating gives CASRDSPTQETQYF.

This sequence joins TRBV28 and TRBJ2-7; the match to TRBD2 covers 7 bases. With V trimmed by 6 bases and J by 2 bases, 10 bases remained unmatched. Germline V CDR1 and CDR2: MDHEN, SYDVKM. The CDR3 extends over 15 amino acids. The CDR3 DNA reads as TGTGCCAGCAGCCTAGCGGCTGGAGGCACCTACGAGCAGTACTTC. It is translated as CASSLAAGGTYEQYF.

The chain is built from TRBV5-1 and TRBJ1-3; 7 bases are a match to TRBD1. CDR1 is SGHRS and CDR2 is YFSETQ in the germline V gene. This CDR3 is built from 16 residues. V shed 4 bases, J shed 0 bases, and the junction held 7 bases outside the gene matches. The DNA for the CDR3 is TGCGCCAGCAGCAACGGACAGGCGAGCTCTGGAAACACCATATATTTT. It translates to CASSNGQASSGNTIYF.

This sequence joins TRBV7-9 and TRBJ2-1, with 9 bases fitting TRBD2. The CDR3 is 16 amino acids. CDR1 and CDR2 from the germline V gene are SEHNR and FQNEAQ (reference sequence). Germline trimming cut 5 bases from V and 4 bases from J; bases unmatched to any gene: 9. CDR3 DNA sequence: TGTGCCAGCAGCCTAGGATCCGGACTAGCGTACAATGAGCAGTTCTTC. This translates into CASSLGSGLAYNEQFF.

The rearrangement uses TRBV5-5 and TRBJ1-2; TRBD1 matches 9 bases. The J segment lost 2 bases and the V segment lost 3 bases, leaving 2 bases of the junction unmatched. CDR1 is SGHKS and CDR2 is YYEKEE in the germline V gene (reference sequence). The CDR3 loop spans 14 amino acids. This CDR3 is CASSYRGLNYGYTF. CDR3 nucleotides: TGTGCCAGCAGCTACAGGGGGCTAAACTATGGCTACACCTTC.

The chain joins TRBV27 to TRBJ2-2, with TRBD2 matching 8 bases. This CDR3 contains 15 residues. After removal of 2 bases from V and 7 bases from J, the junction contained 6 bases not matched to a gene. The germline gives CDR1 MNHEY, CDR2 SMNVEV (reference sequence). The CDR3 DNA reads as TGTGCCAGCAGTTTAAAAGCGGGAGTACACGGGGAGCTGTTTTTT. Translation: CASSLKAGVHGELFF.

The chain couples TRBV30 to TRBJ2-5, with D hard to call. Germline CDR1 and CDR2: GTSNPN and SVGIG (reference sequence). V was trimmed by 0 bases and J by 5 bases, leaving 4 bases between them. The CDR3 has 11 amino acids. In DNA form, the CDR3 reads TGTGCCTGGAGTGTCCGGGAGACCCAGTACTTC. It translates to CAWSVRETQYF.

Here the CDR3 reads CASSLYTDTQYF. The CDR3 DNA is TGTGCCAGCTCACTATACACAGATACGCAGTATTTT. This chain joins TRBV18 and TRBJ2-3; D remains unclear. CDR3 length: 12 amino acids. Trimming removed 4 bases at V and 2 bases at J, with 4 bases between. The germline V gene has CDR1 KGHSH and CDR2 LQKENI.

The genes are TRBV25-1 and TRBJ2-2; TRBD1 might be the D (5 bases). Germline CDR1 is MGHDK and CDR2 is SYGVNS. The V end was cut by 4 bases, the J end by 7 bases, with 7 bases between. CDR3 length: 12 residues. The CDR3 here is CASSVGDGELFF. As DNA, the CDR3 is TGTGCCAGCAGTGTAGGGGACGGGGAGCTGTTTTTT.

Here the CDR3 reads CASSSGQGGGETQYF. In DNA, the CDR3 is TGTGCCAGCAGTTCGGGACAGGGTGGGGGGGAGACCCAGTACTTC. The rearrangement links TRBV27 to TRBJ2-5; 9 bases agree with TRBD1. The trim removed 4 bases at V and 5 bases at J, leaving 8 bases unmatched. This CDR3 spans 15 amino acids. Germline CDR1 MNHEY, CDR2 SMNVEV (reference sequence).